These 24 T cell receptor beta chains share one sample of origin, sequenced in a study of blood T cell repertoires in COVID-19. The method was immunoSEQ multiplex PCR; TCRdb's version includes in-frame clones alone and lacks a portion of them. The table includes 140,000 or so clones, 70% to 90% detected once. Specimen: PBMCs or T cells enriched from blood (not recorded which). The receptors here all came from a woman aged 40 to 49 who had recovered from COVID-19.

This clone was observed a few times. This CDR3 reads CASSQRTSGRHEQFF. The CDR3 coding sequence is TGCGCCAGCAGCCAGAGGACTAGCGGGAGACATGAGCAGTTCTTC. This chain uses TRBV4-1 with TRBJ2-1; TRBD2 agrees at 13 bases. The V gene's germline CDR1 is MGHRA and CDR2 YSYEKL. CDR3 size: 15 residues. Unmatched junction bases numbered 4, after V lost 3 bases and J lost 8 bases.

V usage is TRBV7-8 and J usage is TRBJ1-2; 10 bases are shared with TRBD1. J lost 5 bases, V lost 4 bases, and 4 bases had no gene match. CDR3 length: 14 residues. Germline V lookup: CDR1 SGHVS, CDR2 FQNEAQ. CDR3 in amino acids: CASSSSGQGYGYTF. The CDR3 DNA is TGTGCCAGCAGCTCCTCGGGACAGGGGTATGGCTACACCTTC.

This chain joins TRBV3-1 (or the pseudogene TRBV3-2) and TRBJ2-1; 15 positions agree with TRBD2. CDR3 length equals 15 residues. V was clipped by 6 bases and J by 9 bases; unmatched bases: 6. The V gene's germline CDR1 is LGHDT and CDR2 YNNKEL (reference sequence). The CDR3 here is CASSDGLAGGAEQFF. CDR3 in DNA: TGTGCCAGCAGTGATGGACTAGCGGGGGGGGCTGAGCAGTTCTTC.

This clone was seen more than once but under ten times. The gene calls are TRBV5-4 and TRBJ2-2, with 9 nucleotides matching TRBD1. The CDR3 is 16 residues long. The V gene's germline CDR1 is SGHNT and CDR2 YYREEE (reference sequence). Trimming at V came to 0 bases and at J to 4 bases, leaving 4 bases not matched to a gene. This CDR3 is CASSLGQGVATGELFF. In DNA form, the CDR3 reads TGTGCCAGCAGCTTGGGACAGGGGGTTGCCACCGGGGAGCTGTTTTTT.

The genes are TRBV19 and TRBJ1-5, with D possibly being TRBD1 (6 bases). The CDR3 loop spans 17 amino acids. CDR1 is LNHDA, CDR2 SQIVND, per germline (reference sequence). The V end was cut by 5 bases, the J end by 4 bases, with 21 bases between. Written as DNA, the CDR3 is TGTGCCAGTAGTCCCTCCAACCACAGGGCCTTGAATCAGCCCCAGCATTTT. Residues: CASSPSNHRALNQPQHF.

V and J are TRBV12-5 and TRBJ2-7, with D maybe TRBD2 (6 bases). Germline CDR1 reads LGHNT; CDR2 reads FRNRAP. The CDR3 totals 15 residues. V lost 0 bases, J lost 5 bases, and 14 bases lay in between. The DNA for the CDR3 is TGTGCTAGTGGTTTGGTAGATAGGACTACAGACGAGCAGTACTTC. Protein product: CASGLVDRTTDEQYF.

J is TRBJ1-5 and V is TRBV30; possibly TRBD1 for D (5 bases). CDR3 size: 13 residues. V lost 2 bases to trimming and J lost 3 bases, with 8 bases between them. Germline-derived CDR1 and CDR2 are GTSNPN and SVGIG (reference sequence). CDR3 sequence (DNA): TGTGCCTGGAGTCGGGGGGTCAATCAGCCCCAGCATTTT. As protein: CAWSRGVNQPQHF.

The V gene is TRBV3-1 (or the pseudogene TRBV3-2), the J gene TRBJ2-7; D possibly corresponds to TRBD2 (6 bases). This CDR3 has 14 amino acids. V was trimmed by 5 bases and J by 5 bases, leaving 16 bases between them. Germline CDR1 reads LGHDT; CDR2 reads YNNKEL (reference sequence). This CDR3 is CASSDPGGANEQYF. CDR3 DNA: TGTGCCAGCAGCGACCCGGGCGGGGCAAACGAGCAGTACTTC.

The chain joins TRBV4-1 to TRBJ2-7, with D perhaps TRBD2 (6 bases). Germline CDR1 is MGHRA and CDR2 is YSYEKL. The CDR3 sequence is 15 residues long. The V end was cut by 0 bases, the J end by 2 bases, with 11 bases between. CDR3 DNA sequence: TGCGCCAGCAGCCAAGATTGGCGGGGACCCTACGAGCAGTACTTC. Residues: CASSQDWRGPYEQYF.

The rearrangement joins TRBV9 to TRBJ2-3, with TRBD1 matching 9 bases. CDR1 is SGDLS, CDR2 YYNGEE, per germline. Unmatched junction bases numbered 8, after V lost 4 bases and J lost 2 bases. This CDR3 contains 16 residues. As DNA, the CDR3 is TGTGCCAGCAGCACCCCCGGGACAGGGATCACAGATACGCAGTATTTT. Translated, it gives CASSTPGTGITDTQYF.

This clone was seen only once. The CDR3 coding sequence is TGTGCCAGCAGCCAACCCGGGAATCGAGATGAAAAACTGTTTTTT. Translated: CASSQPGNRDEKLFF. The chain uses TRBV16 and TRBJ1-4; D is unclear. Deletions cut 2 bases from V and 6 bases from J, with 13 bases between. This CDR3 has 15 residues. Per the germline V gene, CDR1 is KGHSY and CDR2 is FQNENV.

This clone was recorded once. CDR3 coding DNA: TGTGCCAGCAGTGAAGCGCTTAGGGACAGGAATCAGCCCCAGCATTTT. Encoded protein: CASSEALRDRNQPQHF. The chain joins TRBV2 to TRBJ1-5; 8 bases line up with TRBD1. Germline values: CDR1 SNHLY, CDR2 FYNNEI. J was trimmed by 4 bases and V by 0 bases; bases with no gene match: 5. This CDR3 has 16 amino acids.

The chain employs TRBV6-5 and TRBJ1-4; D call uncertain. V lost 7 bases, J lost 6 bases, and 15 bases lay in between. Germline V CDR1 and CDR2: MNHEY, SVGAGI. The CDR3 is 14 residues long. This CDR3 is CASTSGLRHEKLFF. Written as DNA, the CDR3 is TGTGCCAGCACCTCGGGTCTTCGGCATGAAAAACTGTTTTTT.

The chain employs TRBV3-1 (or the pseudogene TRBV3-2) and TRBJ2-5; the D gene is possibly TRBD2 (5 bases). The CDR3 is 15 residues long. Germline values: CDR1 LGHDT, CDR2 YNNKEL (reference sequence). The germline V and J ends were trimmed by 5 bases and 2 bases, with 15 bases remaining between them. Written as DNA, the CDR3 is TGTGCCAGCAGCTCCTCTGGGAGCCGGCAAGAGACCCAGTACTTC. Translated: CASSSSGSRQETQYF.

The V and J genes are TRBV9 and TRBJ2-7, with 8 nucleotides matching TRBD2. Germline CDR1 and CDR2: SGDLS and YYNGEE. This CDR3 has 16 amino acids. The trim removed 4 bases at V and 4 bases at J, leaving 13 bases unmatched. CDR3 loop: CASSPTGRGGEYEQYF. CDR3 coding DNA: TGTGCCAGCAGCCCAACCGGGAGGGGGGGAGAGTACGAGCAGTACTTC.

The CDR3 loop reads CASSPGWSTEAFF. The CDR3, as DNA: TGTGCCAGCAGCCCCGGGTGGTCCACTGAAGCTTTCTTT. V gene TRBV9 combines with J gene TRBJ1-1; D call uncertain. The V end lost 4 bases, the J end lost 4 bases, and 11 bases lay between the germline ends. Per germline, CDR1 SGDLS and CDR2 YYNGEE. The CDR3 is 13 amino acids.

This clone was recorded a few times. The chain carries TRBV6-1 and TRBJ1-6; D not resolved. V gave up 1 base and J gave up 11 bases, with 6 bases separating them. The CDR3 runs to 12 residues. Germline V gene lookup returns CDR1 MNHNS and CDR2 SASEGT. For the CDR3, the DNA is TGTGCCAGCAGTGAAGTACAAGCACCCCTCCACTTT. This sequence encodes CASSEVQAPLHF.

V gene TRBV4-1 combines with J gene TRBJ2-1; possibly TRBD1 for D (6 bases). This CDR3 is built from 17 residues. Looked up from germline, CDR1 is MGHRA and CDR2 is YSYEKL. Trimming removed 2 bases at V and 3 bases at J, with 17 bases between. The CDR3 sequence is CASSQYQGTTNYNEQFF. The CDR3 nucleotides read TGCGCCAGCAGCCAATACCAGGGGACAACTAACTACAATGAGCAGTTCTTC.

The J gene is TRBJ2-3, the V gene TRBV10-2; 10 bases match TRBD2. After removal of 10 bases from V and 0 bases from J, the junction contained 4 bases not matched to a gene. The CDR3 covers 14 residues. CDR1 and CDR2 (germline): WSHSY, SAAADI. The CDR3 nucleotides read TGCGCCACCCGAGCGGGGGGGAGCACAGATACGCAGTATTTT. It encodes CATRAGGSTDTQYF.

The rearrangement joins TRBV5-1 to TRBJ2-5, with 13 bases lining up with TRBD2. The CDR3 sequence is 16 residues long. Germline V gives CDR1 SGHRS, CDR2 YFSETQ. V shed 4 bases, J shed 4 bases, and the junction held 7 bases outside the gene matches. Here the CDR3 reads CASSPGTSGVVETQYF. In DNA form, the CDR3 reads TGCGCCAGCAGCCCCGGGACTAGCGGGGTTGTAGAGACCCAGTACTTC.

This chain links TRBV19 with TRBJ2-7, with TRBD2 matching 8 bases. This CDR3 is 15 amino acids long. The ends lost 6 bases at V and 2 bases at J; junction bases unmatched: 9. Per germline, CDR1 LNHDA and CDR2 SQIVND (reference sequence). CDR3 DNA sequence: TGTGCCAGTAGAACTACTAGCGGAGGACCCTACGAGCAGTACTTC. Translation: CASRTTSGGPYEQYF.

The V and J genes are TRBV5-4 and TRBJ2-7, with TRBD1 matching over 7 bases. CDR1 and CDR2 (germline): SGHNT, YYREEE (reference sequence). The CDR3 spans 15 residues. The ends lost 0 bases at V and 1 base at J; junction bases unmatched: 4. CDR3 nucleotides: TGTGCCAGCAGCTTGGCGGGACAGCAATCCTACGAGCAGTACTTC. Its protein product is CASSLAGQQSYEQYF.

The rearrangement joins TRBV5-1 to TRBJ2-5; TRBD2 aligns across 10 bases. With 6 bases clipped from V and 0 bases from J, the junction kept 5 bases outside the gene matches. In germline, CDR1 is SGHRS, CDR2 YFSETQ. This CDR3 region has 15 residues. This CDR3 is CASKFTSGNQETQYF. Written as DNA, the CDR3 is TGCGCCAGCAAGTTTACTAGCGGGAACCAAGAGACCCAGTACTTC. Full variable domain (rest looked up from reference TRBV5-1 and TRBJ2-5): KAGVTQTPRYLIKTRGQQVTLSCSPISGHRSVSWYQQTPGQGLQFLFEYFSETQRNKGNFPGRFSGRQFSNSRSEMNVSTLELGDSALYLCASKFTSGNQETQYFGPGTRLLVL.

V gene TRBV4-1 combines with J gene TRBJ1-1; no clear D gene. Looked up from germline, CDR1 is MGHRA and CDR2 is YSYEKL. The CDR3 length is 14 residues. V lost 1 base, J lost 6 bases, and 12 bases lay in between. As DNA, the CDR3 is TGCGCCAGCAGCCAAGGAATTCGAGGATCTGAAGCTTTCTTT. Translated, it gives CASSQGIRGSEAFF.